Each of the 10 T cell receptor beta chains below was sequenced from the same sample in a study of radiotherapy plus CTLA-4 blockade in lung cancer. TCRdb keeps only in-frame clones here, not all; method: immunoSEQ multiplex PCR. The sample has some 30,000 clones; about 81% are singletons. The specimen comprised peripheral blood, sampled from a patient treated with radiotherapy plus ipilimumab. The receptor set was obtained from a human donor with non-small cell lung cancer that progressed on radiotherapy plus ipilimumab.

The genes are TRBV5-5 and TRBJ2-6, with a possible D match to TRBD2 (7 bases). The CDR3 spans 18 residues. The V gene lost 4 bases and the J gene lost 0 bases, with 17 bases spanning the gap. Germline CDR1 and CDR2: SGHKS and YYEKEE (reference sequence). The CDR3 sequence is CASSRGGEQYSGANVLTF. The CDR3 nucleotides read TGTGCCAGCAGCCGAGGGGGGGAACAGTACTCTGGGGCCAACGTCCTGACTTTC.

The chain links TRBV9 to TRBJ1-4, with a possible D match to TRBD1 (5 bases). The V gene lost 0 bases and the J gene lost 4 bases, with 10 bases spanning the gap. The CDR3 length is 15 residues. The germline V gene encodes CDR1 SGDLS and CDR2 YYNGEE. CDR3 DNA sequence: TGTGCCAGCAGCGTAGAAGACAGAAATAATGAAAAACTGTTTTTT. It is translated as CASSVEDRNNEKLFF. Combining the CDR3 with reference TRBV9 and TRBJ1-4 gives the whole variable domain DSGVTQTPKHLITATGQRVTLRCSPRSGDLSVYWYQQSLDQGLQFLIQYYNGEERAKGNILERFSAQQFPDLHSELNLSSLELGDSALYFCASSVEDRNNEKLFFGSGTQLSVL.

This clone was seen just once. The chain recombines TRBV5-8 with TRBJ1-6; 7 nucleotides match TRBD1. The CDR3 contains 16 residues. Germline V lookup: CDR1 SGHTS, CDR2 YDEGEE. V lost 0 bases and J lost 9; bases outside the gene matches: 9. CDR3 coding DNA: TGTGCCAGCAGCTTGGGGCAGGGGGGTATACTTTCACCCCTCCACTTT. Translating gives CASSLGQGGILSPLHF.

The CDR3 coding sequence is TGTGCCAGCAGCCCCTGGACAGGGAAGTTTAGCAATCAGCCCCAGCATTTT. Protein: CASSPWTGKFSNQPQHF. V and J are TRBV7-3 and TRBJ1-5; 8 nucleotides agree with TRBD1. CDR3 length equals 17 residues. Germline CDR1 SGHTA, CDR2 FQGTGA. The V and J ends lost 5 bases and 0 bases, in that order; junction bases with no gene match: 9.

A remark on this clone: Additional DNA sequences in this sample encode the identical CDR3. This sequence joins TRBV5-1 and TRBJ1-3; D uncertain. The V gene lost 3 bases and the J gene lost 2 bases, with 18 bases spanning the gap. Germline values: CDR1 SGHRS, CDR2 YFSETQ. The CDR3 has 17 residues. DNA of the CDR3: TGCGCCAGCAGCTCCTCCTGGGAGGGCCGGGCTGGAAACACCATATATTTT. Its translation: CASSSSWEGRAGNTIYF. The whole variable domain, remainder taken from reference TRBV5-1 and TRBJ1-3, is KAGVTQTPRYLIKTRGQQVTLSCSPISGHRSVSWYQQTPGQGLQFLFEYFSETQRNKGNFPGRFSGRQFSNSRSEMNVSTLELGDSALYLCASSSSWEGRAGNTIYFGEGSWLTVV.

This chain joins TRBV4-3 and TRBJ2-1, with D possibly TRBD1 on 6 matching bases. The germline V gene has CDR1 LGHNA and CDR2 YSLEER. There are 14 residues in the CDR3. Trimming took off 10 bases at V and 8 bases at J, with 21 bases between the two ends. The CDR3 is CAIPTGRNIDEQFF. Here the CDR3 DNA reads TGCGCCATCCCGACAGGAAGAAACATCGATGAGCAGTTCTTC.

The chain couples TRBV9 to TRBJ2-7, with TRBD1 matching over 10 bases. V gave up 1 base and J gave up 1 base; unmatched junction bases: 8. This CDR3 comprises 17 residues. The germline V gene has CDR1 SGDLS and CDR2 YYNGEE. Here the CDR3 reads CASSVSPRTGGSYEQYF. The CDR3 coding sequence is TGTGCCAGCAGCGTATCCCCACGGACAGGGGGATCCTACGAGCAGTACTTC.

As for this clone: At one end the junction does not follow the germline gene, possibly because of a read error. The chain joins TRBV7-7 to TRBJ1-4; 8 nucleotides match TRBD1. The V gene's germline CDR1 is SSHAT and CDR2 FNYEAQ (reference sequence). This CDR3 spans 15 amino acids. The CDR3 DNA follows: TGTGCTAGCAGCCTAGGACAGGGAGCAAATGAAAAACTGTTTTTT. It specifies CASSLGQGANEKLFF.

CDR3 sequence: CASSLKGGPGAFF. The CDR3 nucleotides are TGTGCCAGCAGCTTGAAAGGAGGGCCAGGAGCTTTCTTT. The chain employs TRBV5-4 and TRBJ1-1; D uncertain. The CDR3 loop spans 13 amino acids. V was clipped by 1 base and J by 10 bases, with 14 bases between them. The germline V gene encodes CDR1 SGHNT and CDR2 YYREEE (reference sequence).

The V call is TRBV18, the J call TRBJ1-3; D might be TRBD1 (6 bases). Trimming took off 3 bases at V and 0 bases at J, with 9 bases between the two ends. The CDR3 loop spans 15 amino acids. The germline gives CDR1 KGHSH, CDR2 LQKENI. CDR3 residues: CASSPQGSSGNTIYF. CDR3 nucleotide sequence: TGTGCCAGCTCACCGCAGGGGTCCTCTGGAAACACCATATATTTT.